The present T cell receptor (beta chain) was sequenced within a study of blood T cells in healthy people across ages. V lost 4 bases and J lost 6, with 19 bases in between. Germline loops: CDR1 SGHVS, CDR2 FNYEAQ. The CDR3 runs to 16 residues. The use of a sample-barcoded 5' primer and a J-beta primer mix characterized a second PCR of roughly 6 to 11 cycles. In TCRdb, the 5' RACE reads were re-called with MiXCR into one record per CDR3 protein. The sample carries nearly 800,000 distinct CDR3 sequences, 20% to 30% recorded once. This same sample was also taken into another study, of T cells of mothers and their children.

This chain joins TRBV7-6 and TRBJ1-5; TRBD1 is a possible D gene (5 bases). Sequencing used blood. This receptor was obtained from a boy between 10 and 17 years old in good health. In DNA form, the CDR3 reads TGTGCCAGCAGCTCGGCGACGGGGCCAGAAGGTCAGCCCCAGCATTTT. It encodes CASSSATGPEGQPQHF.